What follows are 9 T cell receptor beta chains derived from one specimen sequenced in a study of T cell responses to AZD1222 COVID-19 vaccine. The protocol was immunoSEQ multiplex PCR, while the TCRdb copy is restricted to in-frame clones and leaves out a portion. The sample shows some 150,000 clones, about 90% of them seen only once. This sample comprised peripheral blood, obtained on day 0 of MenACWY control vaccination. These TCRs come from an adult in good health.

The chain has TRBV7-9 and TRBJ2-7, with 9 bases that match TRBD1. Germline CDR1 reads SEHNR; CDR2 reads FQNEAQ (reference sequence). The length of the CDR3 is 14 residues. V lost 8 bases, J lost 6 bases, and 11 bases stayed unmatched. For the CDR3, the DNA is TGTGCCAGCTCCCGTGGGACAGGGTTTAGCGAGCAGTACTTC. This sequence encodes CASSRGTGFSEQYF.

The chain joins TRBV19 to TRBJ2-1; D is perhaps TRBD2 (6 bases). Trimming took 6 bases from V and 3 from J, leaving 21 bases between them. The CDR3 length is 17 residues. Germline CDR1 LNHDA, CDR2 SQIVND (reference sequence). As DNA, the CDR3 is TGTGCCAGTAGGAAACGCGGGACCAGAAAAATCTACAATGAGCAGTTCTTC. Its translation: CASRKRGTRKIYNEQFF. Based on the CDR3 plus reference TRBV19 and TRBJ2-1, the full variable domain is DGGITQSPKYLFRKEGQNVTLSCEQNLNHDAMYWYRQDPGQGLRLIYYSQIVNDFQKGDIAEGYSVSREKKESFPLTVTSAQKNPTAFYLCASRKRGTRKIYNEQFFGPGTRLTVL.

This clone was seen only once. The rearrangement uses TRBV27 and TRBJ2-1; TRBD2 might be the D (6 bases). This CDR3 comprises 15 residues. V lost 4 bases and J 2 bases, leaving 12 bases between the germline ends. Germline V gene lookup returns CDR1 MNHEY and CDR2 SMNVEV (reference sequence). CDR3 nucleotide sequence: TGTGCCAGCAGTTGGTCTAGCGCTACCTACAATGAGCAGTTCTTC. Amino acid sequence: CASSWSSATYNEQFF.

The chain is built from TRBV7-2 and TRBJ2-7; possibly TRBD2 for D (6 bases). Germline V gene data show CDR1 as SGHTA and CDR2 as FQGNSA. Between the trimmed V and J ends, which lost 4 bases and 3 bases, there was a span of 19 bases. The CDR3 length is 16 residues. The CDR3 region is CASSWSSGQALYEQYF. CDR3 DNA: TGTGCCAGCAGCTGGAGTAGCGGTCAAGCCCTCTACGAGCAGTACTTC.

The chain uses TRBV6-5 and TRBJ2-1; tentative D call: TRBD1 (6 bases). In germline, CDR1 is MNHEY, CDR2 SVGAGI. The CDR3 has 12 residues. Trimming stripped 5 bases from V and 7 bases from J, with 9 bases between. As DNA, the CDR3 is TGTGCCAGCAGTCCTCAGGGGAATGAGCAGTTCTTC. Translating gives CASSPQGNEQFF.

This chain connects TRBV2 to TRBJ2-1; the D gene is possibly TRBD2 (6 bases). The CDR3 has 14 residues. From germline, CDR1 is SNHLY and CDR2 FYNNEI. V lost 8 bases to trimming and J lost 7 bases, with 18 bases between them. CDR3 amino acids: CASGRPLGTNEQFF. For the CDR3, the DNA is TGTGCCAGCGGGAGGCCTCTCGGCACGAATGAGCAGTTCTTC.

The chain carries TRBV11-3 and TRBJ2-7, with a weak D call TRBD2 (5 bases). Germline CDR1 SGHNT, CDR2 YENEEA. CDR3 length equals 13 residues. The V gene lost 4 bases and the J gene lost 6 bases, with 13 bases spanning the gap. The CDR3 DNA sequence: TGTGCCAGCAGCTCCAAGCCCGGGATCGAGCAGTACTTC. It codes for CASSSKPGIEQYF.

The gene calls are TRBV7-2 and TRBJ2-1; 8 bases align to TRBD1. V dropped 5 bases and J dropped 3; count of bases not matched to a gene: 9. Germline loops: CDR1 SGHTA, CDR2 FQGNSA. The CDR3 length is 16 residues. CDR3 bases: TGTGCCAGCAGCCCCCGGACAGGGAATCACTACAATGAGCAGTTCTTC. Protein: CASSPRTGNHYNEQFF.

The chain is built from TRBV28 and TRBJ2-1, with D perhaps TRBD2 (6 bases). The CDR3 has 15 amino acids. Germline V CDR1 and CDR2: MDHEN, SYDVKM. Trimming cost V 1 base and J 0 bases, with 7 bases left between them. The CDR3 bases are TGTGCCAGCAGTTTATTGGGGGGCTCCTACAATGAGCAGTTCTTC. It specifies CASSLLGGSYNEQFF.